This T cell receptor beta chain was captured in a study of siplizumab effects on memory and regulatory T cells. Looked up from germline, CDR1 is MNHEY and CDR2 is SVGAGI. This CDR3 spans 14 amino acids. The V and J ends lost 2 bases and 6 bases respectively, with 13 bases between them. General study points: Greater diversity than memory cells seemed evident in naive T cells, which also appeared to be major alloresponse contributors. Researchers did not confirm the suppressive function of proliferating Tregs from siplizumab cultures. Assignment of a naive or memory phenotype failed for roughly 75-95% of the proliferating CD4+ or CD8+ clones.

Turning to this clone: Antigen unknown.

Around 10^5 TCR templates per sample were sequenced. Profiling relied on immunoSEQ multiplex PCR, and the TCRdb table lists in-frame clones only, not all of them. The table includes 90,000 to 140,000 clones, approximately 94% detected once. This receptor was identified in a human donor in good health. Sequenced input: CD4+ T cells sorted from blood. The genes are TRBV6-5 and TRBJ1-1; D is possibly TRBD1 (5 bases). This CDR3 reads CASSYAGPGSEAFF. The CDR3 bases are TGTGCCAGCAGTTACGCGGGGCCGGGATCTGAAGCTTTCTTT.